This T cell receptor (beta chain) was sequenced for a study of control samples from healthy donors and cancer patients. Looked up from germline, CDR1 is MNHNS and CDR2 is SASEGT. Trimming cost V 2 bases and J 4 bases, with 12 bases left between them. The CDR3 has 15 residues. Here immunoSEQ multiplex PCR was the method, and the copy in TCRdb shows in-frame clones only, minus some. The table includes over 200,000 clones, over 75% detected once. The sample taken for sequencing was PBMCs. The chain employs TRBV6-1 and TRBJ2-1; a possible D gene is TRBD1 (6 bases). This receptor was identified in a woman aged 55-70 years with lung cancer. DNA for the CDR3: TGTGCCAGCAGTGAAAGGAGCGGACAGTACAATGAGCAGTTCTTC. Translation gives CASSERSGQYNEQFF.